The next 7 T cell receptor beta chains were all read from a single sample in a study of blood T cells in healthy people across ages. Next came a second PCR, run for about 7 to 12 cycles, which used a sample-barcoded 5' primer along with a J-beta primer mix. Using its own MiXCR run on the 5' RACE reads, TCRdb lists one record per CDR3 protein. The sample lists about a million distinct CDR3 sequences; roughly 51% were seen once. The sample comprised blood. These receptors all stem from a woman aged 55-69 years in good health.

Ten or more counts support this clonotype. The rearrangement links TRBV5-5 to TRBJ2-1; D gene unclear. Germline CDR1 is SGHKS and CDR2 is YYEKEE (reference sequence). V lost 2 bases and J 1 base, leaving 7 bases between the germline ends. CDR3 length: 14 amino acids. The CDR3 DNA follows: TGTGCCAGCAGCTTAGCCCCTTCCTACAATGAGCAGTTCTTC. Residues: CASSLAPSYNEQFF.

This chain joins TRBV5-1 and TRBJ2-1, with a tentative D call TRBD2 (6 bases). V was clipped by 5 bases and J by 3 bases, with 18 bases between them. The CDR3 contains 16 residues. CDR1 SGHRS and CDR2 YFSETQ come from the germline V gene. The CDR3 sequence: CASSTPTTGDYNEQFF. As DNA, the CDR3 is TGCGCCAGCAGTACCCCGACAACGGGGGACTACAATGAGCAGTTCTTC.

A word on this clonotype: Its ends do not fully match the called genes, so a read error is possible. This chain joins TRBV5-5 and TRBJ2-4, with D perhaps matching TRBD1 (5 bases). The CDR3 is made up of 14 amino acids. Germline loops: CDR1 SGHKS, CDR2 YYEKEE (reference sequence). CDR3 bases: TGTGTCAGCAGCTTCCAACAGGTCGAAAACATTCAGTACTTC. This codes for CVSSFQQVENIQYF.

On this clonotype itself: At one end the junction does not follow the germline gene, possibly because of a read error. The chain carries TRBV5-1 and TRBJ2-1, with 9 bases identical to TRBD2. The CDR3 extends over 15 amino acids. Germline CDR1 SGHRS, CDR2 YFSETQ. CDR3 in DNA: TGCGCCGGCAGCTTGTCCCTAGCGGGATACAATGAGCAGTTCTTC. It specifies CAGSLSLAGYNEQFF.

The J gene is TRBJ2-1, the V gene TRBV6-5; 8 bases align to TRBD2. The CDR3 is 11 amino acids. With 5 bases clipped from V and 15 bases from J, the junction kept 6 bases outside the gene matches. The germline gives CDR1 MNHEY, CDR2 SVGAGI. The CDR3 reads CASSEREILFF. CDR3 sequence (DNA): TGTGCCAGCAGTGAGCGGGAGATCCTGTTCTTC.

In its sample, this clonotype was seen a few times. The rearrangement joins TRBV29-1 to TRBJ2-1, with no clear D. Germline lookup yields CDR1 SQVTM and CDR2 ANQGSEA. The CDR3 is 13 residues long. Between the trimmed V and J ends, which lost 3 bases and 8 bases, there was a span of 14 bases. The CDR3 DNA sequence: TGCAGCGTTGAGTTGGTAGGGCGGCATGAGCAGTTCTTC. The encoded protein is CSVELVGRHEQFF.

This clonotype appeared once. This sequence joins TRBV2 and TRBJ2-7; TRBD1 might be the D (7 bases). Germline-derived CDR1 and CDR2 are SNHLY and FYNNEI. The ends were cut back, 6 bases at V and 3 bases at J, with 21 bases in the middle. The CDR3 is made up of 16 amino acids. CDR3 in amino acids: CASSPGEAGQSYEQYF. The DNA of the CDR3 is TGTGCCAGCAGCCCCGGGGAGGCGGGACAGAGCTACGAGCAGTACTTC. The full variable domain, in which reference TRBV2 and TRBJ2-7 provide the parts outside the CDR3, is EPEVTQTPSHQVTQMGQEVILRCVPISNHLYFYWYRQILGQKVEFLVSFYNNEISEKSEIFDDQFSVERPDGSNFTLKIRSTKLEDSAMYFCASSPGEAGQSYEQYFGPGTRLTVT.